This TCR beta chain emerged from a study of blood T cell repertoires in COVID-19. Study-wide background: PBMCs, B-cell-depleted T cells, or T cells were the source of the cDNA or gDNA that made up the material.

Generated by immunoSEQ multiplex PCR, the TCRdb table keeps only in-frame clones and is missing some. This sample has approximately 250,000 clones, with around 81% found just once. The CDR3 sequence is 19 residues long. Trimming removed 0 bases from V and 3 bases from J; junction bases left unmatched: 9. The germline gives CDR1 SGHDT, CDR2 YYEEEE. This sequence originates from a woman aged 55 to 70 with active or convalescent COVID-19. This chain joins TRBV5-6 and TRBJ2-2; the match to TRBD2 covers 12 bases. The sequenced material came from peripheral blood. CDR3 DNA sequence: TGTGCCAGCAGCTTGGCGGCTAGCGGGGGGGCCTGGTACACCGGGGAGCTGTTTTTT. Protein: CASSLAASGGAWYTGELFF.